The source of this TCR beta chain is a study of early T cells in non-severe SARS-CoV-2 infection. Unique molecular identifiers (one per individual cDNA molecule) were attached. TCRdb called the 5' RACE reads again in MiXCR, with one record for every CDR3 protein. The sample has some 64,000 distinct CDR3 sequences; 10% to 12% are singletons. The CDR3 runs 12 residues. The V gene lost 4 bases and the J gene lost 5 bases, with 12 bases spanning the gap. CDR1 is SQVTM, CDR2 ANQGSEA, per germline. Sequences were obtained from whole blood. V usage is TRBV29-1 and J usage is TRBJ2-7; the D gene is possibly TRBD1 (5 bases). The clonotype originates from an adult who was a healthcare worker with PCR-confirmed SARS-CoV-2 infection or an uninfected control (not recorded which). In DNA form, the CDR3 reads TGCAGCGTTGCTCCGGACACCGACGAGCAGTACTTC. Translating gives CSVAPDTDEQYF.